These 27 T cell receptor beta chains came from one sample sequenced in a study of regulatory T cells in long-lasting Graves disease (dated by TCRdb to the early 2020s). In light of the paper, this sample's time point label describes: newly diagnosed GD, antithyroid drugs for less than 3 months. For both TCR sequencing and RNA sequencing, RNA was extracted from PBMCs using TRIzol. Library method: multiplex PCR. Instrument used: Illumina HiSeq 4000. iRepertoire HTBI primers and Arm-PCR amplification of CDR3 regions were used to construct TCR beta libraries. TCRdb handled the public reads itself, with Q25 trimming in fastp and clone calling in MiXCR, and kept productive beta chains. Rows with one shared CDR3 protein collapse into an entry with the most common genes and DNA. A total of hundreds of thousands of distinct CDR3 sequences appear in this sample, about 16% of them only once. About 11% of the sample is in the top ten clones.

Another study also made use of these data, one on T cells in Graves' hyperthyroidism and ophthalmopathy.

This specimen consisted of peripheral blood mononuclear cells (PBMCs), obtained at new diagnosis, from a patient treated with antithyroid drugs. Every receptor here comes from a woman aged 25 to 39 with Graves disease. Donor details come from another sample of the same person, matched by shared clones.

Many counts were recorded for this clonotype. The rearrangement uses TRBV28 and TRBJ2-7; 7 bases fit TRBD2. Germline V gene sequence: CDR1 MDHEN, CDR2 SYDVKM. The CDR3 runs 18 residues. V trimming: 7 bases; J trimming: 0 bases; junction bases outside the gene matches: 18. The chain's CDR3 is CASKTRLAAQVPSYEQYF. The CDR3 region has the DNA TGTGCCAGCAAGACACGACTAGCAGCTCAAGTCCCCTCCTACGAGCAGTACTTC.

This clonotype was seen at least ten times. The rearrangement uses TRBV3-1 and TRBJ2-6; D gene uncertain. The germline V gene encodes CDR1 LGHDT and CDR2 YNNKEL (reference sequence). The CDR3 has 14 amino acids. V dropped 4 bases and J dropped 4 bases, with 8 bases sitting between them. In nucleotides, the CDR3 is TGTGCCAGCAGCCTCACCGGGGGGGCCAACGTCCTGACTTTC. It specifies CASSLTGGANVLTF.

This clonotype was seen at least ten times. The chain is built from TRBV28 and TRBJ2-1, with a possible D match to TRBD2 (6 bases). The CDR3 runs to 13 residues. From germline, CDR1 is MDHEN and CDR2 SYDVKM. Trimming left V 6 bases short and J 5 bases short, with 11 bases between. The CDR3 DNA reads TGTGCCAGCAGCCAAACGGGGGACAATGAGCAGTTCTTC. Protein: CASSQTGDNEQFF.

This clonotype was counted a few times. Because it lacks the conserved phenylalanine or tryptophan at the end, this CDR3 is likely a read error. This chain connects TRBV20-1 to TRBJ2-7; 12 nucleotides match TRBD2. The CDR3 loop spans 14 amino acids. V lost 6 bases, J lost 3 bases, and 6 bases stayed unmatched. Germline V gene data show CDR1 as DFQATT and CDR2 as SNEGSKA (reference sequence). This chain's CDR3 is CSAKASGRVYEQYL. The CDR3 DNA follows: TGCAGTGCGAAGGCTAGCGGGAGGGTCTACGAGCAGTACCTC.

This clonotype occurred many times. This rearrangement joins TRBV27 to TRBJ2-2; 9 bases match TRBD1. V lost 5 bases, J lost 3 bases, and 4 bases stayed unmatched. Germline V gene lookup returns CDR1 MNHEY and CDR2 SMNVEV (reference sequence). The CDR3 length is 15 residues. The CDR3 here is CASSEGTGHTGELFF. CDR3 coding DNA: TGTGCCAGCAGTGAAGGGACAGGGCACACCGGGGAGCTGTTTTTT.

The V call is TRBV20-1, the J call TRBJ1-5; D ambiguous. Germline V gene lookup returns CDR1 DFQATT and CDR2 SNEGSKA (reference sequence). The CDR3 loop spans 15 amino acids. Trimming pared 0 bases from V and 1 base from J, leaving 10 bases between. CDR3 protein: CSARDPTSSNQPQHF. CDR3 bases: TGCAGTGCTAGAGATCCCACCTCGAGCAATCAGCCCCAGCATTTT.

This clonotype was seen more than once but under ten times. The rearrangement joins TRBV7-2 to TRBJ2-6; TRBD1 matches at 11 bases. Trimming removed 7 bases from V and 0 bases from J; junction bases left unmatched: 5. The CDR3 covers 17 residues. Germline assignment: CDR1 SGHTA and CDR2 FQGNSA. The CDR3 DNA is TGTGCCAGCACCCGGACAGGGGGCATCTCTGGGGCCAACGTCCTGACTTTC. Protein: CASTRTGGISGANVLTF.

The CDR3 protein is CASSTDRMGQPQHF. DNA for the CDR3: TGTGCCAGCAGCACGGACAGGATGGGGCAGCCCCAGCATTTT. The V and J genes are TRBV7-9 and TRBJ1-5, with 7 bases fitting TRBD1. The CDR3 is 14 residues long. Germline V gives CDR1 SEHNR, CDR2 FQNEAQ (reference sequence). V lost 5 bases and J lost 7; bases outside the gene matches: 8.

With regard to this clonotype: A single base separates this from a much larger clone, so it may be a read error. This chain connects TRBV4-1 to TRBJ2-5; D assignment may be TRBD1 or TRBD2 (5 bases each). Germline V gene lookup returns CDR1 MGHRA and CDR2 YSYEKL. The CDR3 length is 17 residues. The CDR3 DNA sequence: TGCGCCAGCAGCCTTCGTCCAGGGCCTAGCAATCAAGAGACCCAGCACTTC. Translated, it gives CASSLRPGPSNQETQHF.

At least ten counts were recorded for this clonotype. This sequence joins TRBV7-2 and TRBJ1-2; D unclear. Germline V lookup: CDR1 SGHTA, CDR2 FQGNSA. With 5 bases removed from V and 6 bases from J, the gap between germline ends came to 10 bases. This CDR3 is 12 amino acids long. The CDR3 DNA is TGTGCCAGCAGCCGTGACCGAAATGGCTACACCTTC. Amino acid sequence: CASSRDRNGYTF.

The V call is TRBV12-3 or TRBV12-4, the J call TRBJ2-6; D unclear. The CDR3 has 15 residues. Deletions cut 2 bases from V and 0 bases from J, with 5 bases between. The CDR3, as DNA: TGTGCCAGCAGTTTATGGAGCTCTGGGGCCAACGTCCTGACTTTC. Residues: CASSLWSSGANVLTF.

In this sample, this clonotype turned up a few times. The chain employs TRBV19 and TRBJ2-7, with TRBD1 matching 7 bases. V shed 7 bases and J 2 bases; nucleotides not matched to a gene: 11. Germline V gene sequence: CDR1 LNHDA, CDR2 SQIVND (reference sequence). CDR3 length: 15 residues. The DNA of the CDR3 is TGTGCCAGTAATCCAGGTAGGGGGCCGGCCTACGAGCAGTACTTC. Protein: CASNPGRGPAYEQYF.

This clonotype was seen at least ten times. The chain links TRBV28 to TRBJ2-7; 7 bases are shared with TRBD2. The germline V gene encodes CDR1 MDHEN and CDR2 SYDVKM. The CDR3 has 18 amino acids. The V segment lost 1 base and the J segment 0 bases; nucleotides outside the gene matches: 12. The CDR3 spells CASSLLGRRGSSSYEQYF. DNA of the CDR3: TGTGCCAGCAGTTTATTGGGTCGGCGGGGGTCAAGCTCCTACGAGCAGTACTTC.

This clonotype is a singleton in its sample. A clone one base away is much larger, so this may be a read error. The V gene is TRBV5-1, the J gene TRBJ1-2; D possibly corresponds to TRBD1 (6 bases). Germline-derived CDR1 and CDR2 are SGHRS and YFSETQ. The CDR3 is made up of 15 amino acids. This CDR3 reads CASSPEGGHDYCYTF. The CDR3 DNA sequence: TGCGCCAGCAGCCCGGAGGGGGGGCACGACTATTGCTACACCTTC. The entire variable domain, with the rest obtained from reference TRBV5-1 and TRBJ1-2, is as follows: KAGVTQTPRYLIKTRGQQVTLSCSPISGHRSVSWYQQTPGQGLQFLFEYFSETQRNKGNFPGRFSGRQFSNSRSEMNVSTLELGDSALYLCASSPEGGHDYCYTFGSGTRLTVV.

This clonotype was counted only a few times. J is TRBJ2-3 and V is TRBV4-3; D perhaps matches TRBD2 (5 bases). The ends were cut back, 4 bases at V and 0 bases at J, with 14 bases in the middle. There are 16 residues in the CDR3. Germline lookup yields CDR1 LGHNA and CDR2 YSLEER. In DNA form, the CDR3 reads TGCGCCAGCAGCCCCCGAGTCGGCGGGAGCACAGATACGCAGTATTTT. Its translation is CASSPRVGGSTDTQYF.

This clonotype has at least ten counts. The V call is TRBV6-1, the J call TRBJ2-7; D gene ambiguous. V was trimmed by 8 bases and J by 1 base, leaving 12 bases between them. This CDR3 is built from 13 residues. The germline V gene has CDR1 MNHNS and CDR2 SASEGT. This CDR3 reads CASADYWSYEQYF. CDR3 coding DNA: TGTGCCAGCGCTGATTATTGGTCCTACGAGCAGTACTTC.

Comment on this clonotype: A far larger clone is just one base off, so this is likely a read error. This chain joins TRBV13 and TRBJ2-1; D is possibly TRBD1 (6 bases). Germline V lookup: CDR1 PRHDT, CDR2 FYEKMQ (reference sequence). The CDR3 has 14 residues. Deletions cut 5 bases from V and 10 bases from J, with 18 bases between. CDR3 bases: TGTGCCAGCAGCCTCGGACAGTCCTCCTACGAGCAGTTCTTC. It yields the protein CASSLGQSSYEQFF.

This clonotype was recorded many times. V and J are TRBV11-2 and TRBJ1-2, with D unclear. Germline lookup yields CDR1 SGHAT and CDR2 FQNNGV. Trimming took off 1 base at V and 8 bases at J, with 14 bases between the two ends. The CDR3 has 14 amino acids. CDR3 in amino acids: CASSLGRPSEGYTF. The CDR3 DNA follows: TGTGCCAGCAGCTTAGGACGCCCGAGCGAGGGCTACACCTTC. Based on the CDR3 plus reference TRBV11-2 and TRBJ1-2, the full variable domain is EAGVAQSPRYKIIEKRQSVAFWCNPISGHATLYWYQQILGQGPKLLIQFQNNGVVDDSQLPKDRFSAERLKGVDSTLKIQPAKLEDSAVYLCASSLGRPSEGYTFGSGTRLTVV.

There are many counts of this clonotype. The chain is built from TRBV6-1 and TRBJ2-1; TRBD1 aligns across 7 bases. CDR1 and CDR2 (germline): MNHNS, SASEGT. Losses at the gene ends were 6 bases for V and 6 bases for J; bases not matched to a gene: 5. This CDR3 region has 13 residues. The CDR3 sequence is CASRLNRGNEQFF. The CDR3 DNA sequence: TGTGCCAGCAGGTTGAACAGGGGCAATGAGCAGTTCTTC.

In this sample, this clonotype turned up many times. The chain employs TRBV27 and TRBJ1-2; D is possibly TRBD1 (6 bases). This CDR3 spans 13 amino acids. Trimming shortened V by 3 bases and J by 5 bases, and 10 bases separated the two germline ends. In germline, CDR1 is MNHEY, CDR2 SMNVEV (reference sequence). The CDR3 DNA reads TGTGCCAGCAGTTTGGACAGCGCATATGGCTACACCTTC. Encoded protein: CASSLDSAYGYTF.

This clonotype has more than one count but fewer than ten. This rearrangement joins TRBV6-1 to TRBJ2-7; D gene unclear. The ends were cut back, 8 bases at V and 2 bases at J, with 19 bases in the middle. Germline values: CDR1 MNHNS, CDR2 SASEGT. This CDR3 region has 15 residues. In DNA form, the CDR3 reads TGTGCCAGCTCCATTACGGACGTCAGACCCTACGAGCAGTACTTC. Protein sequence: CASSITDVRPYEQYF.

This clonotype appeared once. This may arise from a read error, as a much more abundant clone is one base away. The rearrangement joins TRBV15 to TRBJ2-1; D could derive from TRBD1 or TRBD2 (5 bases each). Per germline, CDR1 LNHNV and CDR2 YYDKDF (reference sequence). The length of the CDR3 is 13 residues. V was pared by 0 bases and J by 10 bases, with 10 bases between. The chain's CDR3 is CATSREMWDEQFF. The CDR3 DNA follows: TGTGCCACCAGCAGAGAGATGTGGGACGAGCAGTTCTTC.

This clonotype was recorded many times. The chain employs TRBV28 and TRBJ1-1; TRBD1 matches at 9 bases. J was trimmed by 0 bases and V by 4 bases; bases with no gene match: 3. The CDR3 runs 15 residues. Germline CDR1 reads MDHEN; CDR2 reads SYDVKM. The CDR3 reads CASSSQGALNTEAFF. The CDR3 coding sequence is TGTGCCAGCAGTTCACAGGGGGCTCTGAACACTGAAGCTTTCTTT.

In its sample, this clonotype was seen a few times. J is TRBJ2-1 and V is TRBV5-1; 8 bases fit TRBD2. The CDR3 spans 17 residues. The germline V gene has CDR1 SGHRS and CDR2 YFSETQ. V dropped 1 base and J dropped 0; count of bases not matched to a gene: 6. The CDR3 nucleotides are TGCGCCAGCAGCTTGTTCGCGGGAGGCCTCTCCTACAATGAGCAGTTCTTC. It encodes CASSLFAGGLSYNEQFF.

In its sample, this clonotype was seen a few times. The V and J genes are TRBV6-2 or TRBV6-3 and TRBJ2-1; the match to TRBD2 covers 7 bases. The CDR3 length is 17 residues. Losses at the gene ends were 7 bases for V and 3 bases for J; bases not matched to a gene: 15. Germline CDR1 MNHEY, CDR2 SVGEGT. The CDR3 loop is CASTTTPGRILYNEQFF. Written as DNA, the CDR3 is TGTGCCAGCACTACTACCCCCGGGAGGATCCTCTACAATGAGCAGTTCTTC.

Many counts were recorded for this clonotype. The chain links TRBV20-1 to TRBJ2-5; D unresolved. The germline V gene has CDR1 DFQATT and CDR2 SNEGSKA (reference sequence). The CDR3 loop spans 11 amino acids. V dropped 7 bases and J dropped 2 bases, with 8 bases sitting between them. The CDR3: CSVTGQETQYF. CDR3 nucleotide sequence: TGCAGTGTGACTGGACAAGAGACCCAGTACTTC.

This clonotype was seen ten or more times. V usage is TRBV28 and J usage is TRBJ1-1; D may be TRBD1 (5 bases). CDR3 length: 15 amino acids. The V gene's germline CDR1 is MDHEN and CDR2 SYDVKM. Deletions cut 6 bases from V and 2 bases from J, with 16 bases between. For the CDR3, the DNA is TGTGCCAGCAGCTCTCTCGGACAAAGTAACACTGAAGCTTTCTTT. Protein: CASSSLGQSNTEAFF.